The source of this T cell receptor (beta chain) is a study of blood T cell repertoires in COVID-19. About the study: COVID-19 samples collected from the United States, Italy and Spain covered acute and convalescent phases. From T cells, B-cell-depleted T cells, or PBMCs came the material, which was cDNA or gDNA.

CDR1 is SQVTM, CDR2 ANQGSEA, per germline. The CDR3 is 12 residues long. Trimming at V came to 4 bases and at J to 6 bases, leaving 3 bases not matched to a gene. Measured with immunoSEQ multiplex PCR; TCRdb has only the in-frame clones, and not every one. The sample includes about 37,000 clones, around 90% of them seen just once. V is TRBV29-1 and J is TRBJ1-3; TRBD1 aligns across 7 bases. Sequenced input: peripheral blood. The TCR originated in a human donor in a cohort sampled during active COVID-19. In DNA, the CDR3 is TGCAGCGTTGCCAGGGGGGAAAACACCATATATTTT. Translation: CSVARGENTIYF.